One and the same sample provided the 20 T cell receptor beta chains below, sequenced in a study of Tregs in tolerant kidney transplant recipients (dated by TCRdb to between 2018 and 2021). Library preparation employed the immunoSEQ multiplex PCR assay. What TCRdb holds here is the immuneACCESS table cut down to in-frame rearrangements. Part of the clones is not present; checked against another copy, under half of the missing clones reflect an unresolved V gene, and the others are unexplained. The sample's records list about 2,700 clones. The leading ten clones occupy 5.2% of the sample. What this sample's time point label stands for: blood sample drawn before combined kidney and bone marrow transplant. For bulk CFSE mixed lymphocyte reactions, CFSE-labeled recipient PBMCs were cocultured for 6 days with irradiated donor PBMCs and were then stained for CD3/CD4/CD8 and FACS-sorted. Their specific antigens are unknown.

The specimen comprised CD8+ T cells from blood cultured with allogeneic cells, sampled before the transplant. The receptors were gathered from a human patient who received a combined kidney and bone marrow transplant.

This clone shows up as medium-sized (0.01 to 0.1%) by frequency. Sequencing ends 3 residues short of the CDR3 end; the germline J gene provides the rest. The chain links TRBV7-2 to TRBJ2-1; possibly TRBD2 for D (7 bases). Germline loops: CDR1 SGHTA, CDR2 FQGNSA. This CDR3 spans 15 amino acids. V was trimmed by 4 bases and J by 7 bases, leaving 17 bases between them. CDR3 sequence: CASSSPGDYANEQFF. Incomplete CDR3 DNA: TGTGCCAGCAGCTCACCAGGGGACTACGCGAATGAG.

As concerns this clone: Read data end 3 residues before the CDR3 end; the end is taken from the germline J gene. This rearrangement joins TRBV13 to TRBJ1-3; no clear D gene. The CDR3 spans 21 residues. V was pared by 4 bases and J by 3 bases, with 31 bases between. CDR1 is PRHDT, CDR2 FYEKMQ, per germline (reference sequence). The sequenced CDR3 bases are TGTGCCAGCAGCTCTACCCCATGGACCGGAGCGGTCGACCTTGGTGGAAACACC. Translation gives CASSSTPWTGAVDLGGNT. The whole CDR3 region reads CASSSTPWTGAVDLGGNTIYF.

Remarks on this clone: The CDR3 end lies 3 residues beyond the end of the read and is filled in from the germline J gene. The genes are TRBV28 and TRBJ2-2; D call uncertain. In germline, CDR1 is MDHEN, CDR2 SYDVKM. The CDR3 length is 16 residues. Trimming removed 2 bases from V and 3 bases from J, with 13 bases in between. Incomplete CDR3 DNA: TGTGCCAGCAGTTTACTGGCAGAGCGATACACCGGGGAG. This codes for CASSLLAERYTGE. The whole CDR3 protein reads CASSLLAERYTGELFF.

With regard to this clone: Sequencing ends 3 residues short of the CDR3 end; the germline J gene provides the rest. This chain uses TRBV28 with TRBJ2-5; a weak D match, TRBD2 (7 bases). Trimming stripped 6 bases from V and 4 bases from J, with 18 bases between. Per germline, CDR1 MDHEN and CDR2 SYDVKM. The CDR3 is 15 residues long. The sequenced part of the CDR3 DNA is TGTGCCAGCAGCCCGGAGGGGGGGTGGTCAGAGACC. It translates to CASSPEGGWSET. The complete CDR3 reads CASSPEGGWSETQYF.

This clone is labeled medium-sized based on frequency. The CDR3 end falls 3 residues outside the read, so it is completed with the germline J gene. The chain carries TRBV3-1 (or the pseudogene TRBV3-2) and TRBJ2-7, with 11 bases aligning to TRBD2. V trimming: 4 bases; J trimming: 2 bases; junction bases outside the gene matches: 13. This CDR3 is 18 amino acids long. Per the germline V gene, CDR1 is LGHDT and CDR2 is YNNKEL (reference sequence). CDR3 amino acids: CASSPSGLAGTSTYEQYF. The part of the CDR3 DNA that was read is TGTGCCAGCAGCCCCTCCGGACTAGCGGGCACCTCTACCTACGAG.

Concerning this clone itself: A read error may produce the germline difference seen at one junction end. Coverage ceases 3 residues before the CDR3 finishes, and the germline J gene fills in the end. The chain combines TRBV4-2 with TRBJ2-1; TRBD1 agrees at 9 bases. CDR3 length equals 17 residues. From germline, CDR1 is LGHNA and CDR2 YNFKEQ. CDR3 DNA, as far as it was read: TGCGCCAGCAGCCAAGGGATAACAGGGGGCACCTACAATGAG. This sequence encodes CASSQGITGGTYNE. The entire CDR3 protein is CASSQGITGGTYNEQFF.

CDR3 in amino acids: CASSGDRVALYEQYF. CDR3 DNA (partial): TGTGCCAGCAGTGGGGACAGGGTTGCCCTCTACGAG. J is TRBJ2-7 and V is TRBV6-1; TRBD1 agrees at 9 bases. The sequence runs out 3 residues before the end of the CDR3; the remainder is reconstructed from the germline J gene. Per the germline V gene, CDR1 is MNHNS and CDR2 is SASEGT. The CDR3 is 15 residues long. V gave up 4 bases and J gave up 3 bases; unmatched junction bases: 7.

Worth noting for this clone: Read sequence stops 3 residues before the CDR3 end, and the germline J gene provides the missing end. The rearrangement uses TRBV5-5 and TRBJ1-1; a possible D gene is TRBD1 (5 bases). Between the trimmed V and J ends, which lost 3 bases and 4 bases, there was a span of 10 bases. The CDR3 is made up of 13 amino acids. The germline V gene has CDR1 SGHKS and CDR2 YYEKEE (reference sequence). The CDR3 bases that were read are TGTGCCAGCAGCTCGACAGTGTCCACTGAA. It yields the protein CASSSTVSTE. The whole CDR3 protein is CASSSTVSTEAFF.

A word on this clone: The CDR3 is cut off 3 residues early in the read; its end comes from the germline J gene. The V call is TRBV6-1, the J call TRBJ2-3, with a possible D match to TRBD1 (5 bases). The CDR3 contains 16 residues. Germline assignment: CDR1 MNHNS and CDR2 SASEGT. Trimming removed 2 bases at V and 2 bases at J, with 14 bases between. The chain's CDR3 is CASSELDRVNTDTQYF. Incomplete CDR3 DNA: TGTGCCAGCAGTGAACTCGACAGAGTAAACACAGATACG.

This clone is classed as medium-sized by frequency. The read gets to within 3 residues of the CDR3 end, and the germline J gene fills in the rest. V and J are TRBV12-3 or TRBV12-4 and TRBJ2-1, with 9 bases aligning to TRBD2. This CDR3 region has 15 residues. Germline trimming cut 1 base from V and 3 bases from J; bases unmatched to any gene: 1. The CDR3 region is CASSLGSGGYNEQFF. CDR3 DNA (partial): TGTGCCAGCAGTTTAGGTAGCGGGGGCTACAATGAG.

By frequency, this clone registers medium-sized. The CDR3 here is CASSLYGANTEAFF. CDR3 bases read: TGTGCCAGCAGCTTATATGGGGCGAACACTGAA. The genes are TRBV7-9 and TRBJ1-1, with a possible D match to TRBD1 (5 bases). The CDR3 extends 3 residues past the end of the read, so its final part is completed from the germline J gene. The V end was cut by 2 bases, the J end by 1 base, with 8 bases between. This CDR3 region has 14 residues. Per the germline V gene, CDR1 is SEHNR and CDR2 is FQNEAQ (reference sequence). Variable domain in full (rest from reference TRBV7-9 and TRBJ1-1): DTGVSQNPRHKITKRGQNVTFRCDPISEHNRLYWYRQTLGQGPEFLTYFQNEAQLEKSRLLSDRFSAERPKGSFSTLEIQRTEQGDSAMYLCASSLYGANTEAFFGQGTRLTVV.

Concerning this clone: Read sequence stops 3 residues before the CDR3 end, and the germline J gene provides the missing end. The chain carries TRBV6-4 and TRBJ2-2, with 9 bases identical to TRBD1. In germline, CDR1 is MRHNA, CDR2 SNTAGT. Unmatched junction bases numbered 4, after V lost 0 bases and J lost 5 bases. This CDR3 has 16 residues. CDR3 amino acids: CASSDSPGQGTGELFF. CDR3 bases read: TGTGCCAGCAGTGACTCACCGGGACAGGGTACCGGGGAG.

Turning to this clone: The CDR3 extends 3 residues past the end of the read, so its final part is completed from the germline J gene. V usage is TRBV4-1 and J usage is TRBJ1-5, with 7 nucleotides matching TRBD1. V lost 3 bases to trimming and J lost 0 bases; unmatched junction nucleotides: 2. CDR3 length: 15 residues. The germline CDR1 and CDR2 sequences are MGHRA and YSYEKL. The CDR3 region is CASSQTGTSNQPQHF. Incomplete CDR3 DNA: TGCGCCAGCAGCCAGACAGGGACTAGCAATCAGCCC.

According to its frequency, this clone is medium-sized (0.01 to 0.1%). The read halts 3 residues ahead of the CDR3 end, with the missing end drawn from the germline J gene. The chain employs TRBV29-1 and TRBJ2-2; D tentatively reads TRBD1 or TRBD2 (5 bases each). Per germline, CDR1 SQVTM and CDR2 ANQGSEA. V shed 1 base and J shed 6 bases, with 12 bases lying between them. The CDR3 has 14 amino acids. CDR3 DNA (partial): TGCAGCGTTGAAGGGGGCCAGGGAGCCGGGGAG. Translated, it gives CSVEGGQGAGE. The whole CDR3 sequence reads CSVEGGQGAGELFF.

On this clone itself: The read ends 3 residues early relative to the CDR3; the germline J gene fills the gap. The chain links TRBV5-1 to TRBJ2-3; D gene unclear. Between the trimmed V and J ends, which lost 0 bases and 0 bases, there was a span of 5 bases. The CDR3 is 14 amino acids. CDR1 SGHRS and CDR2 YFSETQ come from the germline V gene. The CDR3 reads CASSLEVSTDTQYF. The sequenced part of the CDR3 DNA is TGCGCCAGCAGCTTGGAGGTCAGCACAGATACG.

Concerning this clone: The read finishes 3 residues shy of the CDR3 end, and the germline J gene is used to complete it. The chain uses TRBV5-8 and TRBJ2-7, with TRBD2 matching over 9 bases. Looked up from germline, CDR1 is SGHTS and CDR2 is YDEGEE. The CDR3 runs 15 residues. The ends lost 4 bases at V and 3 bases at J; junction bases unmatched: 8. The CDR3 loop is CASSRRASGNYEQYF. CDR3 bases read: TGTGCCAGCAGCCGCAGGGCTAGCGGGAACTACGAG. Based on the CDR3 plus reference TRBV5-8 and TRBJ2-7, the full variable domain is EAGVTQSPTHLIKTRGQQATLRCSPISGHTSVYWYQQALGLGLQFLLWYDEGEERNRGNFPPRFSGRQFPNYSSELNVNALELEDSALYLCASSRRASGNYEQYFGPGTRLTVT.

As for this clone: Coverage ceases 3 residues before the CDR3 finishes, and the germline J gene fills in the end. The V gene is TRBV6-1, the J gene TRBJ2-1, with 11 positions matching TRBD1. The CDR3 contains 17 residues. Germline CDR1 reads MNHNS; CDR2 reads SASEGT. Trimming cost V 1 base and J 7 bases; bases outside gene matches: 9. Partial CDR3 DNA: TGTGCCAGCAGTGAAGATTGGACAGGGGGCTTAACGAATGAG. This gives the protein CASSEDWTGGLTNE. The whole CDR3 sequence reads CASSEDWTGGLTNEQFF.

This clone is labeled medium-sized based on frequency. Read coverage stops 3 residues before the CDR3 terminus; the germline J gene supplies the remainder. The chain links TRBV7-6 to TRBJ1-5; no firm D call. Per germline, CDR1 SGHVS and CDR2 FNYEAQ. The CDR3 is 12 amino acids. The V and J ends lost 2 bases and 6 bases respectively, with 5 bases between them. Incomplete CDR3 DNA: TGTGCCAGCAGCTTACCTAGTCAGCCC. Protein product: CASSLPSQP. In full, the CDR3 is CASSLPSQPQHF.

As concerns this clone: The read ends 3 residues shy of where the CDR3 ends; the end is completed using the germline J gene. The J gene is TRBJ2-7, the V gene TRBV5-5, with 7 nucleotides matching TRBD1. This CDR3 contains 15 residues. V was pared by 0 bases and J by 5 bases, with 8 bases of the junction left unmatched. Looked up from germline, CDR1 is SGHKS and CDR2 is YYEKEE (reference sequence). CDR3 in amino acids: CASSLEGQAVNEQYF. The covered CDR3 bases are TGTGCCAGCAGCTTGGAAGGACAGGCTGTCAACGAG.

Note on this clone: The CDR3 end lies 3 residues beyond the end of the read and is filled in from the germline J gene. The chain joins TRBV5-4 to TRBJ2-5, with 14 bases matching TRBD2. V shed 2 bases, J shed 7 bases, and the junction held 7 bases outside the gene matches. This CDR3 spans 16 amino acids. Germline assignment: CDR1 SGHNT and CDR2 YYREEE (reference sequence). CDR3 loop: CASSFGLAGGESTQYF. Partial CDR3 DNA: TGTGCCAGCAGCTTCGGACTAGCGGGGGGTGAATCGACC.